Below, 10 T cell receptor beta chains from the same sample are listed, as sequenced in a study of Tregs in tolerant kidney transplant recipients. TCRdb's table, derived via immunoSEQ multiplex PCR, lists solely in-frame clones and lacks some. The table records some 55,000 clones, about 86% of them present only once. Material: CD4+ T cells from blood. The receptors come from a human donor in good health.

The rearrangement uses TRBV7-3 and TRBJ2-3; 8 positions match TRBD2. CDR3 length equals 15 residues. Germline CDR1 is SGHTA and CDR2 is FQGTGA. V trimming: 1 base; J trimming: 7 bases; junction bases outside the gene matches: 7. The CDR3 loop reads CASSLISGGANTQYF. CDR3 coding DNA: TGTGCCAGCAGCTTAATAAGCGGGGGTGCCAATACGCAGTATTTT.

The chain combines TRBV29-1 with TRBJ2-3, with TRBD1 matching over 7 bases. The germline V gene encodes CDR1 SQVTM and CDR2 ANQGSEA. CDR3 size: 13 residues. The J segment lost 3 bases and the V segment lost 4 bases, leaving 4 bases of the junction unmatched. CDR3 in DNA: TGCAGCGTTGCAGGGGGTTTTACAGATACGCAGTATTTT. It codes for CSVAGGFTDTQYF.

The CDR3 sequence: CALRRGGGSYEQYF. In DNA form, the CDR3 reads TGTGCCCTACGTCGGGGAGGGGGGTCCTACGAGCAGTACTTC. The chain joins TRBV2 to TRBJ2-7; D perhaps matches TRBD2 (7 bases). The CDR3 covers 14 residues. Looked up from germline, CDR1 is SNHLY and CDR2 is FYNNEI. With 11 bases removed from V and 1 base from J, the gap between germline ends came to 18 bases.

The rearrangement uses TRBV5-1 and TRBJ2-5; D not resolved. The germline V and J ends were trimmed by 2 bases and 5 bases, with 13 bases remaining between them. The CDR3 extends over 14 amino acids. Germline loops: CDR1 SGHRS, CDR2 YFSETQ. The CDR3 coding sequence is TGCGCCAGCAGCTTCCGAAGCCTTTACGAGACCCAGTACTTC. Residues: CASSFRSLYETQYF.

This chain links TRBV12-5 with TRBJ2-1; no clear D. Per the germline V gene, CDR1 is LGHNT and CDR2 is FRNRAP. The ends were cut back, 0 bases at V and 8 bases at J, with 20 bases in the middle. CDR3 length: 17 amino acids. CDR3 DNA: TGTGCTAGTGGTTTGGTGCTGACCGGGCCCAGGCTTCATGAGCAGTTCTTC. Its translation: CASGLVLTGPRLHEQFF.

The rearrangement joins TRBV23-1 to TRBJ2-1; the D gene is possibly TRBD1 (6 bases). TRBV23-1 is assigned to the ORF class and has an uncertain function. CDR3 size: 15 residues. Trimming removed 4 bases from V and 6 bases from J, with 16 bases in between. The CDR3 bases are TGCGCCAGCAGTCCGAGGACAGAAAAATGCAATGAGCAGTTCTTC. Its protein product is CASSPRTEKCNEQFF.

This chain joins TRBV6-1 and TRBJ2-7; D is uncertain. The length of the CDR3 is 14 residues. Germline CDR1 is MNHNS and CDR2 is SASEGT. Trimming took off 6 bases at V and 5 bases at J, with 17 bases between the two ends. This chain's CDR3 is CASSGRRSLNEQYF. As DNA, the CDR3 is TGTGCCAGCAGCGGCCGAAGGTCCTTAAACGAGCAGTACTTC.

The rearrangement links TRBV2 to TRBJ2-7; maybe TRBD2 (6 bases). The germline V and J ends were trimmed by 10 bases and 7 bases, with 23 bases remaining between them. The CDR3 has 14 amino acids. The germline V gene encodes CDR1 SNHLY and CDR2 FYNNEI. The CDR3 bases are TGTGCCATCAAGGGGCGGGAATGGGGCTCGGAGCAGTACTTC. Amino acids: CAIKGREWGSEQYF.

The V and J genes are TRBV2 and TRBJ2-1, with D perhaps matching TRBD2 (5 bases). Germline-derived CDR1 and CDR2 are SNHLY and FYNNEI. This CDR3 region has 14 residues. The ends were cut back, 6 bases at V and 7 bases at J, with 16 bases in the middle. The DNA for the CDR3 is TGTGCCAGCAGAGCCGGACTGGAGTTGAATGAGCAGTTCTTC. Translated, it gives CASRAGLELNEQFF.

The chain combines TRBV2 with TRBJ1-4; D possibly corresponds to TRBD1 (6 bases). CDR1 is SNHLY, CDR2 FYNNEI, per germline. Trimming pared 3 bases from V and 4 bases from J, leaving 15 bases between. The CDR3 consists of 16 residues. The CDR3 DNA is TGTGCCAGCAGTGATGAGGGGGGGGACAATAATGAAAAACTGTTTTTT. This translates into CASSDEGGDNNEKLFF.